This TCR beta chain comes out of a study of blood T cell repertoires in COVID-19. About the research overall: Specimens from acute and convalescent COVID-19 originated in the United States, Italy and Spain. The analysed material was cDNA or gDNA that came from T cells, B-cell-depleted T cells, or PBMCs.

Original analysis: Amplification with reference gene primers provided the estimates of nucleated cell counts. Clones were sequenced by immunoSEQ multiplex PCR, and TCRdb holds only the in-frame ones, with some missing. V and J calls and clone size are copied from that table; D and trimming were computed from the DNA. The table includes 340,000 or so clones, around 86% detected once. With 4 bases clipped from V and 2 bases from J, the junction kept 5 bases outside the gene matches. The CDR3 extends over 15 amino acids. The germline V gene has CDR1 SGHNT and CDR2 YYREEE (reference sequence). V gene TRBV5-4 combines with J gene TRBJ2-2; TRBD1 matches at 7 bases. The sequence was obtained from a man aged 45-65 years with active or convalescent COVID-19. The sequenced material came from peripheral blood. The DNA of the CDR3 is TGTGCCAGCAGCACCAACAGGGGAAACACCGGGGAGCTGTTTTTT. Translation: CASSTNRGNTGELFF.